A selection of T cell receptor beta chains follows, all from one sample in a study of cytomegalovirus exposure and HLA in healthy donors. Sequenced by immunoSEQ multiplex PCR; TCRdb stores in-frame clones only, minus some. The sample has fewer than 250,000 clones; more than 65% are singletons. The sequencing input was PBMCs. The receptors here all came from a man aged 18 to 29 in good health and CMV-seronegative. The CDR3 runs from the conserved cysteine through the conserved F or W. Fields, in order: CDR3 DNA, CDR3 protein, D gene, V gene, clone size, CDR3 length, J gene. A D gene is named only where the DNA matches it firmly. Not all rows give a size; the values are once, few, many and, for expanded clones, a class.

CDR3 DNA: TGTGCCAGCAGTTACTCTAAAAGAACAGGAAGCACTGAAGCTTTCTTT
CDR3 protein: CASSYSKRTGSTEAFF
D gene: -
V gene: TRBV6-5
clone size: once
CDR3 length: 16
J gene: TRBJ1-1

CDR3 DNA: TGTGCCAGCAGGGCGGCGGGGGCTAACTATGGCTACACCTTC
CDR3 protein: CASRAAGANYGYTF
D gene: -
V gene: TRBV5-4
clone size: -
CDR3 length: 14
J gene: TRBJ1-2

CDR3 DNA: TGTGCCAGCAGTGGTGACCCGACAGTTAGCAATCAGCCCCAGCATTTT
CDR3 protein: CASSGDPTVSNQPQHF
D gene: -
V gene: TRBV28
clone size: -
CDR3 length: 16
J gene: TRBJ1-5

CDR3 DNA: TGTGCCAGCAGTGACCTCCAAGGCGGGAGGGCCGCCGACGAGCAGTACTTC
CDR3 protein: CASSDLQGGRAADEQYF
D gene: TRBD2
V gene: TRBV2
clone size: -
CDR3 length: 17
J gene: TRBJ2-7

CDR3 DNA: TGCGCCAGCAGCTGGGAGATAGCGGGTGGGAACCCCTACGAGCAGTACTTC
CDR3 protein: CASSWEIAGGNPYEQYF
D gene: TRBD2
V gene: TRBV5-1
clone size: -
CDR3 length: 17
J gene: TRBJ2-7

CDR3 DNA: TGTGCCAGCAGCTTAGGACTAGCGGGAGGTACTGATACGCAGTATTTT
CDR3 protein: CASSLGLAGGTDTQYF
D gene: TRBD2
V gene: TRBV9
clone size: -
CDR3 length: 16
J gene: TRBJ2-3

CDR3 DNA: TGTGCCATCAGTGAGAGGTCAGGGGTCAATCAGCCCCGGCATTTT
CDR3 protein: CAISERSGVNQPRHF
D gene: -
V gene: TRBV10-3
clone size: -
CDR3 length: 15
J gene: TRBJ1-5

CDR3 DNA: TGCGCCAGCAGCTTTTCTTCCACCGGGGAGCTGTTTTTT
CDR3 protein: CASSFSSTGELFF
D gene: -
V gene: TRBV5-1
clone size: -
CDR3 length: 13
J gene: TRBJ2-2

CDR3 DNA: TGTGCCACCAGCCCGACAGGGGGCGAGCAGTACTTC
CDR3 protein: CATSPTGGEQYF
D gene: TRBD1
V gene: TRBV15
clone size: few
CDR3 length: 12
J gene: TRBJ2-7

CDR3 DNA: TGTGCCAGCAGTTTATTGTACAGCGGGAGGGATACGCAGTATTTT
CDR3 protein: CASSLLYSGRDTQYF
D gene: TRBD2
V gene: TRBV27
clone size: -
CDR3 length: 15
J gene: TRBJ2-3

CDR3 DNA: TGTGCCAGCAGTGGGGAGCCTTACGAGCAGTACTTC
CDR3 protein: CASSGEPYEQYF
D gene: -
V gene: TRBV2
clone size: few
CDR3 length: 12
J gene: TRBJ2-7

CDR3 DNA: TGTGCCAGCAGTTTTGCAGGGGGGTACGAGCAGTACTTC
CDR3 protein: CASSFAGGYEQYF
D gene: -
V gene: TRBV27
clone size: -
CDR3 length: 13
J gene: TRBJ2-7

CDR3 DNA: TGTGCCTGGAGTGTAAGTAGGGTCGGAGGGACTGAAGCTTTCTTT
CDR3 protein: CAWSVSRVGGTEAFF
D gene: -
V gene: TRBV30
clone size: -
CDR3 length: 15
J gene: TRBJ1-1

CDR3 DNA: TGTGCCAGCAGTGAATTAGCGACCGGGGAGCTGTTTTTT
CDR3 protein: CASSELATGELFF
D gene: -
V gene: TRBV6-1
clone size: -
CDR3 length: 13
J gene: TRBJ2-2

CDR3 DNA: TGTGCCAGTAGTATACAGTTCGGGAGGGCCGGCGAGCAGTACTTC
CDR3 protein: CASSIQFGRAGEQYF
D gene: TRBD2
V gene: TRBV19
clone size: once
CDR3 length: 15
J gene: TRBJ2-7